Presented here are 8 T cell receptor beta chains from one specimen sequenced in a study of control samples from healthy donors and cancer patients (TCRdb year 2020). The method was the immunoSEQ multiplex PCR assay. As stored in TCRdb, this immuneACCESS dataset retains in-frame rearrangements with V and J assigned. A fraction of the clones does not appear; measured against another copy, unresolved V genes explain less than half of the discrepancy, and the remainder lacks a known reason. This sample gives about 79,000 clones in total; approximately 94% of them show up just once. Jointly, the top ten make up over 1% of the sample. Sequencing was done on a sample of PBMCs. These receptors were collected from a woman between 40 and 50 years old with lung cancer.

With respect to this clone: The sample has other DNA sequences that encode this CDR3 too. V is TRBV19 and J is TRBJ2-2; 12 bases line up with TRBD2. Germline trimming cut 5 bases from V and 8 bases from J; bases unmatched to any gene: 12. Germline V lookup: CDR1 LNHDA, CDR2 SQIVND (reference sequence). The CDR3 is made up of 17 amino acids. CDR3 sequence: CASSPASGGARDGELFF. The DNA of the CDR3 is TGTGCCAGTAGTCCGGCTAGCGGGGGGGCGCGTGATGGGGAGCTGTTTTTT.

This CDR3 is CASSFGGYEQYF. The CDR3 nucleotides read TGTGCCAGCAGCTTCGGGGGGTACGAGCAGTACTTC. This chain links TRBV11-3 with TRBJ2-7, with TRBD2 matching over 7 bases. From germline, CDR1 is SGHNT and CDR2 YENEEA. V lost 3 bases and J lost 4; bases outside the gene matches: 0. The length of the CDR3 is 12 residues.

The chain is built from TRBV28 and TRBJ1-5, with a possible D match to TRBD1 (5 bases). Germline CDR1 reads MDHEN; CDR2 reads SYDVKM. The CDR3 has 15 amino acids. Trimming stripped 6 bases from V and 0 bases from J, with 12 bases between. CDR3 loop: CASRTVKYSNQPQHF. Written as DNA, the CDR3 is TGTGCCAGCAGGACAGTGAAATATAGCAATCAGCCCCAGCATTTT.

The rearrangement joins TRBV9 to TRBJ2-2; unclear D gene. The CDR3 length is 13 residues. Trimming cost V 4 bases and J 4 bases, with 8 bases left between them. The germline V gene encodes CDR1 SGDLS and CDR2 YYNGEE. The CDR3 DNA reads TGTGCCAGCAGCCAAGGATTCACCGGGGAGCTGTTTTTT. Residues: CASSQGFTGELFF.

The chain combines TRBV19 with TRBJ2-1, with D unresolved. Trimming took 9 bases from V and 4 from J, leaving 10 bases between them. The CDR3 contains 12 residues. CDR1 is LNHDA, CDR2 SQIVND, per germline (reference sequence). The CDR3 nucleotides are TGTGCCAGCTCCACACGGTACAATGAGCAGTTCTTC. It specifies CASSTRYNEQFF.

The gene calls are TRBV5-1 and TRBJ1-1; 8 bases map to TRBD1. CDR1 is SGHRS, CDR2 YFSETQ, per germline. V was pared by 0 bases and J by 4 bases, with 2 bases of the junction left unmatched. CDR3 length: 14 amino acids. The CDR3 loop reads CASSLGQGSTEAFF. For the CDR3, the DNA is TGCGCCAGCAGCTTGGGACAGGGGAGCACTGAAGCTTTCTTT. Variable domain in full (rest from reference TRBV5-1 and TRBJ1-1): KAGVTQTPRYLIKTRGQQVTLSCSPISGHRSVSWYQQTPGQGLQFLFEYFSETQRNKGNFPGRFSGRQFSNSRSEMNVSTLELGDSALYLCASSLGQGSTEAFFGQGTRLTVV.

V gene TRBV19 combines with J gene TRBJ1-5; D remains ambiguous. Germline V gene data show CDR1 as LNHDA and CDR2 as SQIVND (reference sequence). The CDR3 runs 14 residues. V was cut by 1 base and J by 6 bases, with 10 bases left in between. CDR3 in amino acids: CASSIGVGIQPQHF. The DNA for the CDR3 is TGTGCCAGTAGTATAGGCGTCGGGATTCAGCCCCAGCATTTT.

V and J are TRBV14 and TRBJ1-1; no definite D call. Germline V gene sequence: CDR1 SGHDN, CDR2 FVKESK. CDR3 size: 13 residues. V was cut by 1 base and J by 5 bases, with 8 bases left in between. CDR3 DNA sequence: TGTGCCAGCAGCCAAGGGCGAGAAACTGAAGCTTTCTTT. It specifies CASSQGRETEAFF. Looking up the rest from reference TRBV14 and TRBJ1-1 gives the full variable domain: EAGVTQFPSHSVIEKGQTVTLRCDPISGHDNLYWYRRVMGKEIKFLLHFVKESKQDESGMPNNRFLAERTGGTYSTLKVQPAELEDSGVYFCASSQGRETEAFFGQGTRLTVV.